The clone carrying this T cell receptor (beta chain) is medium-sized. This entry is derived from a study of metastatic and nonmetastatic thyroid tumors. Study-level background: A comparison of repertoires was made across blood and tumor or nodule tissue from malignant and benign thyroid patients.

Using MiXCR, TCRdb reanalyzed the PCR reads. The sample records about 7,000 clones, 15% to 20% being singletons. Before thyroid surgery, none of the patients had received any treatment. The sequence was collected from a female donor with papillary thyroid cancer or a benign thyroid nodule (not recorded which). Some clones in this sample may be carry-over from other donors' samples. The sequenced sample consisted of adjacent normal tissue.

The CDR3 here is CASSQSGTSGNEQFF. In DNA, the CDR3 is TGTGCCAGCAGCCAATCCGGGACTAGCGGAAATGAGCAGTTCTTC. V usage is TRBV11-3 and J usage is TRBJ2-1; 11 bases map to TRBD2. With 5 bases clipped from V and 7 bases from J, the junction kept 7 bases outside the gene matches. This CDR3 is built from 15 residues. Germline CDR1 and CDR2: SGHNT and YENEEA.